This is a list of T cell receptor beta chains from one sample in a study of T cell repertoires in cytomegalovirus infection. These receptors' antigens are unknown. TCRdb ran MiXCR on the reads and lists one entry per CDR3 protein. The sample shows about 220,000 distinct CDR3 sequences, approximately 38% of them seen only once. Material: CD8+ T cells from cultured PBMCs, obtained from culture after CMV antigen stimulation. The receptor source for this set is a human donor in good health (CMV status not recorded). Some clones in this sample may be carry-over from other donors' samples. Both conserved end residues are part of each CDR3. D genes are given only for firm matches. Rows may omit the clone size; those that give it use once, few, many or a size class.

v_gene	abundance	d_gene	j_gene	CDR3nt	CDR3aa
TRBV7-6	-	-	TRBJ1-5	TGTGCCAGCAGCCCAGGGGTCGGTCAGCCCCAGCATTTT	CASSPGVGQPQHF
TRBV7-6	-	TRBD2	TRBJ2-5	TGTGCCAGCAGCCCATTGGCGGGAGAGGGAGAGACCCAGTACTTC	CASSPLAGEGETQYF
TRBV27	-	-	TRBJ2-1	TGTGCCAGCAGTCCAGGGGACTTAACCTACAATGAGCAGTTCTTC	CASSPGDLTYNEQFF
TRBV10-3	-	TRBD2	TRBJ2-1	TGTGCCATCAGTGAGTACGGGACTAGCGGCAACAATGAGCAGTTCTTC	CAISEYGTSGNNEQFF
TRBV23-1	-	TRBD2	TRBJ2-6	TGCGCCAGCAAAAAACGGGGGGGCGCTGGGGCCAACGTCCTGACTTTC	CASKKRGGAGANVLTF
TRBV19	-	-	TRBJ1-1	TGTGCCAGTAGTATAGAAGGAGGGGAAGATAGAGCTTTCTTT	CASSIEGGEDRAFF
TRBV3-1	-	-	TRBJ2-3	TGTGCCAGCAGCCAAGTAGCCGGGGCGAGAGGAGATACGCAGTATTTT	CASSQVAGARGDTQYF
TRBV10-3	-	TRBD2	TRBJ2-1	TGTGCCATCAGTGAACGGTCTAGCGGTCCTTCCTCCTACAATGAGCAGTTCTTC	CAISERSSGPSSYNEQFF
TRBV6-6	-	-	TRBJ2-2	TGTGCCAGCAGTTACCTATCCCTGGCCGGGGAGCTGTTTTTT	CASSYLSLAGELFF
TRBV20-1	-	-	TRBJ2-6	TGCAGTGCTAGAGATGAAGGGAGCGGTGGGGCCAACGTCCTGACTTTC	CSARDEGSGGANVLTF
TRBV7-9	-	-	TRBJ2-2	TGTGCCAGCAGGGGAGGGACAGCGAACACCGGGGAGCTGTTTTTT	CASRGGTANTGELFF
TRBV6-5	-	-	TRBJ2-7	TGTGCCAGCAGTTGGCGTGGGGGGGCAGTCGAGCAGTACTTC	CASSWRGGAVEQYF
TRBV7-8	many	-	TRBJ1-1	TGTGCCAGCAGCTATCGATTACGTCCAGGGCCGAACACTGAAGCTTTCTTT	CASSYRLRPGPNTEAFF
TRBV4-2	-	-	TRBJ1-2	TGTGCCAGCAGCCAAGCGTCGGGGTACATCGCCCCCAACTATGGCTACACCTTC	CASSQASGYIAPNYGYTF
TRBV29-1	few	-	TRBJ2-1	TGCAGCGCCGAGTTCGGAGGGAATTACAATGAGCAGTTCTTC	CSAEFGGNYNEQFF
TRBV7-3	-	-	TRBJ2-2	TGTGCCAGCGTTTCAAGGTCCGGGGAGCTGTTTTTT	CASVSRSGELFF
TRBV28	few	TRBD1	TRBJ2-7	TGTGCCAGCATCAAGACAGGGGAAGACTACGAGCAGTACTTC	CASIKTGEDYEQYF
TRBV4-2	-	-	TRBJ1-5	TGTGCCAGCAGCCAAGATGGTGGGTTTAGCAATCAGCCCCAGCATTTT	CASSQDGGFSNQPQHF
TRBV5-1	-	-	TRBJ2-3	TGCGCCAGCGGCTTGGGTCCTCCGTGGAATACGCAGTATTTT	CASGLGPPWNTQYF
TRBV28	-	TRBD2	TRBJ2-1	TGTGCCAGCAGTTTGGTAGCGGGGGCCAATGAGCAGTTCTTC	CASSLVAGANEQFF
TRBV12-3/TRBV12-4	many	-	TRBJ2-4	TGTGCCAGCAGTCACCCGAAGGGGCAGGTTGCCAAAAACATTCAGTACTTC	CASSHPKGQVAKNIQYF
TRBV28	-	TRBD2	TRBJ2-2	TGTGCCAGCACCCTTAGCGGGAGGGGGAACACCGGGGATCTGTTTTTT	CASTLSGRGNTGDLFF
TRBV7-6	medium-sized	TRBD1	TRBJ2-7	TGTGCCAGCAGCTCCCAGGGGGCGAAATCCTACGAGCAGTACTTC	CASSSQGAKSYEQYF
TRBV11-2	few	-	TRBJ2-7	TGTGCCAGCAGCCCCCGACCGGGCGAGCAGTACTTC	CASSPRPGEQYF
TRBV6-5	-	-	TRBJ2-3	TGTGCCAGCAGTTACGGGGCAGCTAGCACAGATACGCAGTATTTT	CASSYGAASTDTQYF
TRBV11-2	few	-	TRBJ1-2	TGTGCCAGCAGCCAGACAGCCGGGCCCTATGGCTACACCTTC	CASSQTAGPYGYTF